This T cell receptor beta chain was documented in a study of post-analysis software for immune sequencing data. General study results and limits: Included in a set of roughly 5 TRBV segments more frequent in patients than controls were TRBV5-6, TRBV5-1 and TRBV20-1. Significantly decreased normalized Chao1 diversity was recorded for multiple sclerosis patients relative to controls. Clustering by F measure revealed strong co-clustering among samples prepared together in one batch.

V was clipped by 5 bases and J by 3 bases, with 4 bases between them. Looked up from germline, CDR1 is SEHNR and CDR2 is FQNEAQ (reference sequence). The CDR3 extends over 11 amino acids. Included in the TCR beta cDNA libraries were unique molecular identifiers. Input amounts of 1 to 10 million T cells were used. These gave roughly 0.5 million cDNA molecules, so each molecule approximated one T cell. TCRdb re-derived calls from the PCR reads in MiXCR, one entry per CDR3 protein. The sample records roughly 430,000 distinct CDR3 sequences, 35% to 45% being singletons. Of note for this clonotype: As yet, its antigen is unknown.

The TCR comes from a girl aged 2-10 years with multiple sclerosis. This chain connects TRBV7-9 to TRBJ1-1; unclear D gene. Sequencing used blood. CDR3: CASSRDTEAFF. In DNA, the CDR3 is TGTGCCAGCAGCAGAGACACTGAAGCTTTCTTT.